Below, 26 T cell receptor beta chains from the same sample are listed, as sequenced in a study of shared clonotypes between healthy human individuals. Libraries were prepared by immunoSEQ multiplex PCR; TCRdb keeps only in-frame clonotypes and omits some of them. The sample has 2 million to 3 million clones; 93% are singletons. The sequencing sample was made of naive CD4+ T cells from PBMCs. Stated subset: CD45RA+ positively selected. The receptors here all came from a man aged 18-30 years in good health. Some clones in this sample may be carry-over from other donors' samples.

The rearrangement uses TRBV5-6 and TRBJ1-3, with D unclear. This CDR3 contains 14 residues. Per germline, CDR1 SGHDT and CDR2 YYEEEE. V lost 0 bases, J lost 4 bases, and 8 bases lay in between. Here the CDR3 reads CASSLAAVGNTIYF. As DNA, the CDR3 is TGTGCCAGCAGCTTGGCCGCCGTCGGAAACACCATATATTTT.

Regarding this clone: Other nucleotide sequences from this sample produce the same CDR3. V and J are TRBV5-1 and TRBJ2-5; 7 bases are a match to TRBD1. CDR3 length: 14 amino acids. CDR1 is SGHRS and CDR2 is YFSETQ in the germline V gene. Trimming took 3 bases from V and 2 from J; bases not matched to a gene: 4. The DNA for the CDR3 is TGCGCCAGCAGCTCCGGGACAGCTCAAGAGACCCAGTACTTC. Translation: CASSSGTAQETQYF.

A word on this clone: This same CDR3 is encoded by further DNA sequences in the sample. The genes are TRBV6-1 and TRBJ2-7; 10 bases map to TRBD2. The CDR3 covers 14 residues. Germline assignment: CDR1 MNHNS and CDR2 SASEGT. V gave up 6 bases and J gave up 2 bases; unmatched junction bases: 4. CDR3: CASRGLAGAYEQYF. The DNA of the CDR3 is TGTGCCAGCAGGGGGCTAGCGGGAGCCTACGAGCAGTACTTC.

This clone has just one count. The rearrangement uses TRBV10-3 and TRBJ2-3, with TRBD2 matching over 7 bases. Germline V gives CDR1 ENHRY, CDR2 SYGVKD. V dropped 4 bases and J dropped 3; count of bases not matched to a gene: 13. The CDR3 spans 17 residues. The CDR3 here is CAISGGGAGGPTDTQYF. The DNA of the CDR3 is TGTGCCATCAGTGGGGGGGGTGCCGGAGGGCCAACAGATACGCAGTATTTT.

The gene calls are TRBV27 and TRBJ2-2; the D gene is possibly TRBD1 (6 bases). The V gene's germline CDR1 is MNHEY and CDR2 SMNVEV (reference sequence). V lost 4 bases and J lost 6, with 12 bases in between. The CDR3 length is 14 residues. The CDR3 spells CASSSKQGPGELFF. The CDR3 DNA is TGTGCCAGCAGTTCCAAACAGGGTCCCGGGGAGCTGTTTTTT.

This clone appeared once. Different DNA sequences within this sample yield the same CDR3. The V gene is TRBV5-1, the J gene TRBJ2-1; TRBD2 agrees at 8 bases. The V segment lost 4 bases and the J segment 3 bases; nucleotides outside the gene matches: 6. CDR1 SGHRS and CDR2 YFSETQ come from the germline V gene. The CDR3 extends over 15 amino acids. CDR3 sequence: CASSPRLAGYNEQFF. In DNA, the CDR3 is TGCGCCAGCAGCCCAAGGCTAGCGGGCTACAATGAGCAGTTCTTC.

The CDR3 DNA sequence: TGTGCCAGCAGCTTAGGGATGGGACAGCAATATAGCAATCAGCCCCAGCATTTT. It specifies CASSLGMGQQYSNQPQHF. V gene TRBV5-8 combines with J gene TRBJ1-5; TRBD1 aligns across 7 bases. Germline V gene data show CDR1 as SGHTS and CDR2 as YDEGEE. The ends lost 2 bases at V and 0 bases at J; junction bases unmatched: 11. The CDR3 has 18 amino acids.

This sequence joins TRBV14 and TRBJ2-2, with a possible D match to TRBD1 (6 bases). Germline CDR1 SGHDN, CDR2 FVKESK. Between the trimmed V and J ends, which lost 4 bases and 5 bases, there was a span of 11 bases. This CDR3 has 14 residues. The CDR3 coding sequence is TGTGCCAGCAGCCGCCTAGACAGGACCGGGGAGCTGTTTTTT. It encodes CASSRLDRTGELFF.

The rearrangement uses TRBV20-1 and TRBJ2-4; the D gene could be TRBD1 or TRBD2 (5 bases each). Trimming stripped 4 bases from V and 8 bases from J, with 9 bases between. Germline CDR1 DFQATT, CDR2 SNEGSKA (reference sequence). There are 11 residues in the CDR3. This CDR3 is CSAILGDIQYF. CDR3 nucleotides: TGCAGTGCTATACTAGGGGACATTCAGTACTTC.

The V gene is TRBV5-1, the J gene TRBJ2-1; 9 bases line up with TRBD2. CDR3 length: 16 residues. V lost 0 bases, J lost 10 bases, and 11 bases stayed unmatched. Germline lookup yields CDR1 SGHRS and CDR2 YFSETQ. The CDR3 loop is CASSLGAGGPPSEQFF. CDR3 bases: TGCGCCAGCAGCTTGGGCGCGGGAGGGCCGCCATCAGAGCAGTTCTTC. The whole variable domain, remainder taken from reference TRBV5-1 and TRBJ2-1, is KAGVTQTPRYLIKTRGQQVTLSCSPISGHRSVSWYQQTPGQGLQFLFEYFSETQRNKGNFPGRFSGRQFSNSRSEMNVSTLELGDSALYLCASSLGAGGPPSEQFFGPGTRLTVL.

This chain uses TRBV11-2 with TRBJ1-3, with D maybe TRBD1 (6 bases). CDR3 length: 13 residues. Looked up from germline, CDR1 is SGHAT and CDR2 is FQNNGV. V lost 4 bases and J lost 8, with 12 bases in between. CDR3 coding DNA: TGTGCCAGCAGCTCGATTAGGGGGGACACCATATATTTT. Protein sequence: CASSSIRGDTIYF.

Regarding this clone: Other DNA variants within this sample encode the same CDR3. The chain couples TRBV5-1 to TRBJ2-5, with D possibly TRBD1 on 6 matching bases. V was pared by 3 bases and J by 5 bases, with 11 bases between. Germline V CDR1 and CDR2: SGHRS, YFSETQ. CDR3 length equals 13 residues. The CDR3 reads CASSSSQGETQYF. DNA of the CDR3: TGCGCCAGCAGCTCGTCCCAGGGGGAGACCCAGTACTTC.

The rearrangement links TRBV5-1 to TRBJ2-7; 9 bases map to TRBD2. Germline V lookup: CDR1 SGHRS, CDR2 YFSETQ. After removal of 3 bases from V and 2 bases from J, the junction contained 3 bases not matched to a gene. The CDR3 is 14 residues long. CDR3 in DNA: TGCGCCAGCAGCTACTCTAGCGGGGCCTACGAGCAGTACTTC. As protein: CASSYSSGAYEQYF.

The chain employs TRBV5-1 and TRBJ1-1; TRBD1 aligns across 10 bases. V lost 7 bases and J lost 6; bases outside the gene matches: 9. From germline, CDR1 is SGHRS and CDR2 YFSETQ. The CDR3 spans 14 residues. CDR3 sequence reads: CASGTGDWDAEAFF. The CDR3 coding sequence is TGCGCCAGCGGGACAGGGGATTGGGACGCTGAAGCTTTCTTT.

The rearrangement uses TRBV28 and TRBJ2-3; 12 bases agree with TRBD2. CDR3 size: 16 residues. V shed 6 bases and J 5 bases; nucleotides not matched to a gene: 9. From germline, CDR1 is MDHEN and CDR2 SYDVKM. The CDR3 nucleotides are TGTGCCAGCAGAGAGACTAGCGGGAGACGTGTAGATACGCAGTATTTT. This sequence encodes CASRETSGRRVDTQYF.

The CDR3: CASSLEARRSNEQYF. DNA for the CDR3: TGTGCCAGCAGCTTAGAGGCCAGGCGTAGTAACGAGCAGTACTTC. This sequence joins TRBV7-2 and TRBJ2-7; no reliable D call. The CDR3 has 15 amino acids. Trimming shortened V by 1 base and J by 5 bases, and 15 bases separated the two germline ends. The V gene's germline CDR1 is SGHTA and CDR2 FQGNSA. The variable domain in full, with the rest retrieved from reference TRBV7-2 and TRBJ2-7, is GAGVSQSPSNKVTEKGKDVELRCDPISGHTALYWYRQSLGQGLEFLIYFQGNSAPDKSGLPSDRFSAERTGGSVSTLTIQRTQQEDSAVYLCASSLEARRSNEQYFGPGTRLTVT.

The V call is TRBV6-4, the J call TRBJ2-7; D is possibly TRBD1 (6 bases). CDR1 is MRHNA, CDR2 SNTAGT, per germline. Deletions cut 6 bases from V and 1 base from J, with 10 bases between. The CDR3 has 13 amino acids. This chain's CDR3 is CASRTGKSYEQYF. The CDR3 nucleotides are TGTGCCAGCAGGACAGGTAAATCCTACGAGCAGTACTTC.

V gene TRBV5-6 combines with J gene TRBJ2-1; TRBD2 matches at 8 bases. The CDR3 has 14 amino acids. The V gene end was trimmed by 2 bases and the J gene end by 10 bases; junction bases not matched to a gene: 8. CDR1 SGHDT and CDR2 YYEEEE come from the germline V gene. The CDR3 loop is CASSFNYAGGEQFF. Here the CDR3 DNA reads TGTGCCAGCAGCTTTAATTACGCGGGAGGCGAGCAGTTCTTC.

CDR3 nucleotides: TGTGCCAGCAGTTACTCGTACTCGGGTACATTCGATGGCTACACCTTC. It specifies CASSYSYSGTFDGYTF. The rearrangement uses TRBV6-5 and TRBJ1-2; no clear D gene. This CDR3 has 16 amino acids. The V gene's germline CDR1 is MNHEY and CDR2 SVGAGI. V gave up 0 bases and J gave up 6 bases, with 17 bases separating them.

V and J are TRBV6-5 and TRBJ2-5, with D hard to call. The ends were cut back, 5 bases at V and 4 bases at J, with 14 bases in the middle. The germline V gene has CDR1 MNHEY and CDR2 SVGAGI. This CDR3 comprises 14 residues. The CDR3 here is CASSHQDPRETQYF. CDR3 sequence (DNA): TGTGCCAGCAGTCATCAAGATCCCCGAGAGACCCAGTACTTC.

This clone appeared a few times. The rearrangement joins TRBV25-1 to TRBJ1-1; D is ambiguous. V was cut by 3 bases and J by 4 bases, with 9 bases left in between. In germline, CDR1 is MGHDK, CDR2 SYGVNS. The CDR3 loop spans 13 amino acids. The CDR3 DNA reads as TGTGCCAGCAGTGACAGAGGAGGCACTGAAGCTTTCTTT. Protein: CASSDRGGTEAFF.

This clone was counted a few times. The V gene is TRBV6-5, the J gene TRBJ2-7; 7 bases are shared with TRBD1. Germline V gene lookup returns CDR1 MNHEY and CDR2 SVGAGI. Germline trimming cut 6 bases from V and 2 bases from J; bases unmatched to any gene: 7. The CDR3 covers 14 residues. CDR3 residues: CASSSPGQPYEQYF. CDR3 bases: TGTGCCAGCAGCTCTCCGGGACAGCCCTACGAGCAGTACTTC.

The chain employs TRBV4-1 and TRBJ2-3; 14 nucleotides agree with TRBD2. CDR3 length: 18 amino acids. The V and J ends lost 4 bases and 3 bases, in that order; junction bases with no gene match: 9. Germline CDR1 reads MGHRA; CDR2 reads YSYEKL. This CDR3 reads CASSPGLAGVLGTDTQYF. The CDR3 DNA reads TGCGCCAGCAGCCCGGGACTAGCGGGAGTATTGGGGACAGATACGCAGTATTTT.

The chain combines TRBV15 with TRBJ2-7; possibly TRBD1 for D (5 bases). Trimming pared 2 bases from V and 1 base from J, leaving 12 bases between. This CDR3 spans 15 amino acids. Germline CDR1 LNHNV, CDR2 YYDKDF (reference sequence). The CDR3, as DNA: TGTGCCACCAGCAGACGGACACCAGGTTCCTACGAGCAGTACTTC. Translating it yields CATSRRTPGSYEQYF.

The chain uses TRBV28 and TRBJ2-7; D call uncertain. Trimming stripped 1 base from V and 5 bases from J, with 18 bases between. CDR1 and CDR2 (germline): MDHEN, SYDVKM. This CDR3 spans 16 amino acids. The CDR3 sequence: CASSLFSHPVGNEQYF. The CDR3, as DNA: TGTGCCAGCAGTTTATTTTCTCACCCAGTAGGGAACGAGCAGTACTTC.

CDR3 amino acids: CASSDGYEQYF. The CDR3 nucleotides read TGTGCCAGCAGCGATGGGTACGAGCAGTACTTC. The chain uses TRBV7-9 and TRBJ2-7; D is undetermined. Per germline, CDR1 SEHNR and CDR2 FQNEAQ (reference sequence). The CDR3 is made up of 11 amino acids. The V gene lost 5 bases and the J gene lost 4 bases, with 6 bases spanning the gap.